This TCR beta chain was sequenced in a study of beta chain features in type 1 diabetes. Study observations and caveats: The question of HLA type influencing TCRB rearrangement was one that remained unresolved here.

Trimming shortened V by 3 bases and J by 5 bases, and 8 bases separated the two germline ends. The germline gives CDR1 SGHRS, CDR2 YFSETQ. The CDR3 has 12 amino acids. This clone was counted a few times. Its antigen is currently unknown. Reverse transcription of all isolated RNA meant that expressed TCRB transcripts were sequenced. Deep immunoSEQ sequencing covered naive, central memory and regulatory T cell samples. Sequenced by immunoSEQ multiplex PCR; TCRdb stores in-frame clones only, minus some. The repertoire holds hundreds of thousands of clones, with about a sixth as singletons. The chain has TRBV5-1 and TRBJ2-5, with no clear D. The sample taken for sequencing was naive CD4+ T cells from blood. The source is a young woman in good health. The CDR3 sequence: CASSSSAETQYF. The CDR3 nucleotides are TGCGCCAGCAGCTCCTCAGCGGAGACCCAGTACTTC.